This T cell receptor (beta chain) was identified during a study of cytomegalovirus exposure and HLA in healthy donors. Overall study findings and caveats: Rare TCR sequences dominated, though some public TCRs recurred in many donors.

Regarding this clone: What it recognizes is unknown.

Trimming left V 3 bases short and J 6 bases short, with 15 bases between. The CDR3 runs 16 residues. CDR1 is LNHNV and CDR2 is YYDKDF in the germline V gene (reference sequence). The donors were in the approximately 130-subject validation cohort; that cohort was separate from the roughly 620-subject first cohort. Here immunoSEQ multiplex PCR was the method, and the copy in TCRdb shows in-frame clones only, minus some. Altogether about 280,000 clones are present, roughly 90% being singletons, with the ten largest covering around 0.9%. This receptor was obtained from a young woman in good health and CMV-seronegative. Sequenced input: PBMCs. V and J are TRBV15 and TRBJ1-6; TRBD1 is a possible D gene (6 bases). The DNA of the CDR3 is TGTGCCACCAGCAGTCCTCCGGGACATTTTAATTCACCCCTCCACTTT. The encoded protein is CATSSPPGHFNSPLHF.